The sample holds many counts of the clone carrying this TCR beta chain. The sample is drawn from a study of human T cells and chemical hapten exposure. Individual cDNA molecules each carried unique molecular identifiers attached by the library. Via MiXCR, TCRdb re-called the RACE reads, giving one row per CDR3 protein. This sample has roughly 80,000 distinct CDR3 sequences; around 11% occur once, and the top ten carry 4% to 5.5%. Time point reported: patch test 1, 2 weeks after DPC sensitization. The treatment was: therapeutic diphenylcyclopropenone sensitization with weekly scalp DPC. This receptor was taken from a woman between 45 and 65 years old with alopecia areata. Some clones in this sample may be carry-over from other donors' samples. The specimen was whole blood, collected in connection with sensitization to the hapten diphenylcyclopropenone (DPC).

For the CDR3, the DNA is TGTGCCAGCAGCACTCTTCCGGGGCCCAAAGGCAATGAGCAGTTCTTC. This translates into CASSTLPGPKGNEQFF. V usage is TRBV9 and J usage is TRBJ2-1; D assignment may be TRBD1 or TRBD2 (5 bases each). There are 16 residues in the CDR3. The V end lost 4 bases, the J end lost 6 bases, and 20 bases lay between the germline ends. Germline CDR1 SGDLS, CDR2 YYNGEE.